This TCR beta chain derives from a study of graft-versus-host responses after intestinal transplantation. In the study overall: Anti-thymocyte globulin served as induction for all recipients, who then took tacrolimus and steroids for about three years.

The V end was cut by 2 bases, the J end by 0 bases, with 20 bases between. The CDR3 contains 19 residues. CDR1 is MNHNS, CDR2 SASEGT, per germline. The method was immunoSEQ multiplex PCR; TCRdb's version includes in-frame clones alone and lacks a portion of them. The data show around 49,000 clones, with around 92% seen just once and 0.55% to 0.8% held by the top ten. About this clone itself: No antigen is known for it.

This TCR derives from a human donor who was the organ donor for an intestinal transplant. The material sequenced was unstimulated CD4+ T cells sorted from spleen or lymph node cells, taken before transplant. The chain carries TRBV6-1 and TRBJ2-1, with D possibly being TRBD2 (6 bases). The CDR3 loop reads CASSEIRFLALSSYNEQFF. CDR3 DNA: TGTGCCAGCAGTGAAATCCGGTTTCTAGCGTTGAGCTCCTACAATGAGCAGTTCTTC.